Reported below is one T cell receptor (beta chain). Its antigen is still unknown. The data are from a study of shared clonotypes between healthy human individuals. General study results and limits: With a handful of donors compared, about 5% of naive CD4 clonotypes were shared.

TCRdb keeps only in-frame clones here, not all; method: immunoSEQ multiplex PCR. The data contain 2 million to 2.5 million clones, about 92% of them singletons. The TCR comes from a man younger than 30 in good health. Some clones in this sample may be carry-over from other donors' samples. The specimen sequenced was naive CD4+ T cells from PBMCs. Documented subset: CD45RA+ positively selected.

The CDR3 loop reads CASSFTGGNEKLFF. The CDR3 coding sequence is TGCGCCAGCAGCTTCACAGGGGGTAATGAAAAACTGTTTTTT. The chain uses TRBV5-1 and TRBJ1-4, with 8 bases that match TRBD1. The junction had 1 base not matched to a gene; V was cut back by 2 bases and J by 4 bases. Germline CDR1 and CDR2: SGHRS and YFSETQ. The CDR3 runs 14 residues.